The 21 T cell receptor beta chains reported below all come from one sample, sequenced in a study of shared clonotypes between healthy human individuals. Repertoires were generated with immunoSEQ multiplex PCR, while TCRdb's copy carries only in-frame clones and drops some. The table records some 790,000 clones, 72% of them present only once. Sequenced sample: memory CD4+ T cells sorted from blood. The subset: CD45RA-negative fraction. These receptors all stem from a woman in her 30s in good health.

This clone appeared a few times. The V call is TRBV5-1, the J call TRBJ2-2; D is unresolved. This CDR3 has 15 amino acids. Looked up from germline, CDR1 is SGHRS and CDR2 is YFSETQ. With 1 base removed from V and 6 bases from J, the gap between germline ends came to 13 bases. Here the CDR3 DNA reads TGCGCCAGCAGCTTGCGTCCCCCCTCATCCGGGGAGCTGTTTTTT. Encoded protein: CASSLRPPSSGELFF.

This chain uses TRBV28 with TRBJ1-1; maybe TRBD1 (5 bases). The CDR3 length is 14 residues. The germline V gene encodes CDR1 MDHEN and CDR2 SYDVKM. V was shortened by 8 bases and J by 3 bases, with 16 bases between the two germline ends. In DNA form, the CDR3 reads TGTGCCAGCGTACCGCCGCAGGGCGACACTGAAGCTTTCTTT. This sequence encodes CASVPPQGDTEAFF.

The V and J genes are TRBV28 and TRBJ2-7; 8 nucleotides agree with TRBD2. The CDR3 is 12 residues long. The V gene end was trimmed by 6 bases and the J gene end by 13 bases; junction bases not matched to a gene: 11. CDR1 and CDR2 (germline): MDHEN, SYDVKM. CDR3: CASSTSGGGPYF. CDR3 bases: TGTGCCAGCAGCACCTCGGGAGGGGGTCCTTACTTC.

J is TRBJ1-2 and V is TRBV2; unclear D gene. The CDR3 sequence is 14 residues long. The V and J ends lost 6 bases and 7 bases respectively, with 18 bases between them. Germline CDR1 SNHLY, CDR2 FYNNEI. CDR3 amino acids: CASRSDGGGGGYTF. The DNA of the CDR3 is TGTGCCAGCAGGAGCGACGGAGGCGGCGGTGGCTACACCTTC.

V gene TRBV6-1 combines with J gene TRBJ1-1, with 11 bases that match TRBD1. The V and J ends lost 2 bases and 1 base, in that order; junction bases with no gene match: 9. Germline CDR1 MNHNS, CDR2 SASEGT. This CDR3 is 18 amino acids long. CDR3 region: CASSEKWDRGYWNTEAFF. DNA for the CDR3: TGTGCCAGCAGTGAAAAGTGGGACAGGGGGTATTGGAACACTGAAGCTTTCTTT.

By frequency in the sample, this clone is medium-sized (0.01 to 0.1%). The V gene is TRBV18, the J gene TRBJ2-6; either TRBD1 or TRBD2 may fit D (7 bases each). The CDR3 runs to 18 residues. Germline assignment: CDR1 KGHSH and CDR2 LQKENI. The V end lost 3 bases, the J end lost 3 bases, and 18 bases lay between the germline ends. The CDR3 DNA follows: TGTGCCAGCTCACCCAGACAGGGCTCGGGAGGTGGGGCCAACGTCCTGACTTTC. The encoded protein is CASSPRQGSGGGANVLTF.

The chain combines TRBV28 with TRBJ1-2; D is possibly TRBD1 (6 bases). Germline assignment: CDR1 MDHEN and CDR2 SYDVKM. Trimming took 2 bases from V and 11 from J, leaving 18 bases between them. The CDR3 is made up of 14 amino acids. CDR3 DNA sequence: TGTGCCAGCAGTTTAGGCGATAGTCGAGGGGGATACACCTTC. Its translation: CASSLGDSRGGYTF.

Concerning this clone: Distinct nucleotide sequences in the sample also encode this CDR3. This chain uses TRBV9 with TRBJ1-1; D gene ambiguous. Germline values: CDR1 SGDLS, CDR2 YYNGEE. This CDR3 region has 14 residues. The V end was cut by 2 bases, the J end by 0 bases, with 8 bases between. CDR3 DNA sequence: TGTGCCAGCAGCGTGGGTAAATTGAACACTGAAGCTTTCTTT. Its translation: CASSVGKLNTEAFF.

CDR3 DNA sequence: TGTGCCAGCAGCCGGGGTAGCGGGAGAAGCGAGCAGTACTTC. Translation gives CASSRGSGRSEQYF. This chain uses TRBV5-4 with TRBJ2-7, with 9 bases that match TRBD2. The CDR3 is made up of 14 amino acids. The V gene end was trimmed by 4 bases and the J gene end by 6 bases; junction bases not matched to a gene: 8. CDR1 and CDR2 (germline): SGHNT, YYREEE (reference sequence).

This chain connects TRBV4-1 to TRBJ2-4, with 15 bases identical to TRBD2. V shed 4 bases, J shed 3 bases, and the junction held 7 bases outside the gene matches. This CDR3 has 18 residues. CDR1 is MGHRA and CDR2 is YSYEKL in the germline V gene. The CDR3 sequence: CASSLGLAGGHLKNIQYF. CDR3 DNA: TGCGCCAGCAGCCTGGGACTAGCGGGAGGCCACCTCAAAAACATTCAGTACTTC.

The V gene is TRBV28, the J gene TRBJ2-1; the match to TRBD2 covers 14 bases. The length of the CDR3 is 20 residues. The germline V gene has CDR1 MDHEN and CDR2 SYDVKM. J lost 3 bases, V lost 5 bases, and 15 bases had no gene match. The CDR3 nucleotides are TGTGCCAGCAGTGACCTCAGGACTAGCGGGAGGCCAACTATCTACAATGAGCAGTTCTTC. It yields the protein CASSDLRTSGRPTIYNEQFF.

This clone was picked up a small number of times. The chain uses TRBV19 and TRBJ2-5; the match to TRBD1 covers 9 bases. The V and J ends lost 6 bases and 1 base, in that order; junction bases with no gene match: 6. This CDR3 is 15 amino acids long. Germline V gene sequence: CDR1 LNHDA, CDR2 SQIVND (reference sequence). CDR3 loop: CASSDRDRVQETQYF. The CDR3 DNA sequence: TGTGCCAGTAGCGACCGGGACAGGGTCCAAGAGACCCAGTACTTC. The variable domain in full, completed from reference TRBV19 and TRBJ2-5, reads DGGITQSPKYLFRKEGQNVTLSCEQNLNHDAMYWYRQDPGQGLRLIYYSQIVNDFQKGDIAEGYSVSREKKESFPLTVTSAQKNPTAFYLCASSDRDRVQETQYFGPGTRLLVL.

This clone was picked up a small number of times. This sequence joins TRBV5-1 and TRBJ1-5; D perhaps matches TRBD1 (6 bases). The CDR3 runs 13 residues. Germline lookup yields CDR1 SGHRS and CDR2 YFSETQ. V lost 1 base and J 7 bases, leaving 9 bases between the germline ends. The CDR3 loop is CASSLLGGQPQHF. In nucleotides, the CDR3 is TGCGCCAGCAGCTTGCTGGGGGGCCAGCCCCAGCATTTT.

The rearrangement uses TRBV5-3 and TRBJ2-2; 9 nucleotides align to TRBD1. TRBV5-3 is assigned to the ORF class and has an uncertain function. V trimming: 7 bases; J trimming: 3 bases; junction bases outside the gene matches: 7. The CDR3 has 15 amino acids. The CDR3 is CARPRQGVDTGELFF. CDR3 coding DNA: TGTGCCAGACCTCGACAGGGGGTAGACACCGGGGAGCTGTTTTTT.

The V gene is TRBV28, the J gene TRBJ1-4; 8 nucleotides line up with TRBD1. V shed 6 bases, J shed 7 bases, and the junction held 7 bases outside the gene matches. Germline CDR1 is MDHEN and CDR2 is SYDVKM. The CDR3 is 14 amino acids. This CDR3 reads CASSATGGLEKLFF. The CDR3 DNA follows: TGTGCCAGCAGCGCCACAGGGGGTCTTGAAAAACTGTTTTTT.

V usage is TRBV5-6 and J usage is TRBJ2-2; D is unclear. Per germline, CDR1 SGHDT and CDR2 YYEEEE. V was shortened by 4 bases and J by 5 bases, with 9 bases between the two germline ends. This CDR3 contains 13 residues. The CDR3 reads CASSMTRTGELFF. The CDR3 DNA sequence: TGTGCCAGCAGCATGACACGAACCGGGGAGCTGTTTTTT.

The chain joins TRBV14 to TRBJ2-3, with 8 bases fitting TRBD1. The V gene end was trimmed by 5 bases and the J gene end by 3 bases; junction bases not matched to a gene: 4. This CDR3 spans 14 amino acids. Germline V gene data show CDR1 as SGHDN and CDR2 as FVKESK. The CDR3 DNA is TGTGCCAGCAGCACCCGACAGGGGACAGATACGCAGTATTTT. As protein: CASSTRQGTDTQYF.

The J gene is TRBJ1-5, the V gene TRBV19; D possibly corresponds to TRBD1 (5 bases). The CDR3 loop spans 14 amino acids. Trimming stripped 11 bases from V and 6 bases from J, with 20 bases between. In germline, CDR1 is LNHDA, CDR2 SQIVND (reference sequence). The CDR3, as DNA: TGTGCCTCTCGGTTTAAGGGGCTCAGTCAGCCCCAGCATTTT. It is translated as CASRFKGLSQPQHF.

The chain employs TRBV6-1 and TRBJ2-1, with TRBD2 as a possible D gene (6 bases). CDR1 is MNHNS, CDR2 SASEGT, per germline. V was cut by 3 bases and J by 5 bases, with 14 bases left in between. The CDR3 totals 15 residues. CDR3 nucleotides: TGTGCCAGCAGTGAGGCCGGGACTTTTAACAATGAGCAGTTCTTC. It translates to CASSEAGTFNNEQFF.

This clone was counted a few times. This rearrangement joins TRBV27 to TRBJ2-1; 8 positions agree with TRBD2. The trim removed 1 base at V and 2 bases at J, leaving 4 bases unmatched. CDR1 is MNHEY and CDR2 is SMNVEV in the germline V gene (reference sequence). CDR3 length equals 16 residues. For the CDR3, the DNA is TGTGCCAGCAGTTTATGGGCGGGAGGACCCTACAATGAGCAGTTCTTC. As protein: CASSLWAGGPYNEQFF.

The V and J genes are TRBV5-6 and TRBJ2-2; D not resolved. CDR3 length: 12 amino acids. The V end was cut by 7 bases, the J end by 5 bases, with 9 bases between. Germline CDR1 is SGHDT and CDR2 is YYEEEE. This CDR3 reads CASGPITGELFF. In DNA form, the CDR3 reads TGTGCCAGCGGACCGATTACCGGGGAGCTGTTTTTT.